The entry below describes one TCR beta chain. Trimming removed 0 bases from V and 2 bases from J; junction bases left unmatched: 6. This CDR3 has 18 residues. In germline, CDR1 is SGHDN, CDR2 FVKESK. The study drew participants aged about 18 to 89 years from about two dozen US areas. Donors were grouped by their self-reported clinical history. Libraries were prepared by immunoSEQ multiplex PCR; TCRdb keeps only in-frame clonotypes and omits some of them. The sample lists a few hundred thousand clones; around nine tenths were seen once. The source of the sample is a study of blood T cell repertoires in COVID-19.

Sequencing was done on a sample of PBMCs or T cells enriched from blood (not recorded which). The sequence was collected from a woman in her twenties or thirties who had recovered from COVID-19. The rearrangement uses TRBV14 and TRBJ2-2, with TRBD2 identical over 10 bases. The CDR3 DNA sequence: TGTGCCAGCAGCCAAGAAGCTAGCGGGAGACTCAACACCGGGGAGCTGTTTTTT. Its translation: CASSQEASGRLNTGELFF.